This record concerns one T cell receptor beta chain sequence. The antigen it binds to is not known. No much larger clonotype is one base removed from it; base qualities were not supplied. This record comes from a study of T cell changes during pregnancy in multiple sclerosis (dated by TCRdb to between 2018 and 2021). Background for the entire study: The study looked at changes in the T cell repertoire across pregnancy in women with multiple sclerosis.

The library came from the immunoSEQ multiplex PCR assay. TCRdb obtained this table from immuneACCESS and retained in-frame rearrangements with V and J assigned. These tables miss some clones; where compared with another copy, unresolved V genes account for less than half of the shortfall, and the remainder is unexplained. The sample data list about 100,000 clones, and roughly 92% of these were observed just once. The ten largest clonotypes hold 0.99% of the sample. CDR1 and CDR2 (SGHRS, YFSETQ) derive from the germline V gene. Germline trimming: 4 bases from V, 6 bases from J; junction bases outside gene matches: 8. The CDR3 holds 15 amino acids from the cysteine to the phenylalanine. CDR3 DNA only is kept here, 45 bases in frame from base 1.

This chain joins TRBV5-1 to TRBJ1-2; 11 bases in between match TRBD1. This specimen was peripheral blood, taken after pregnancy. The origin of this receptor is a female donor with multiple sclerosis, enrolled in a pregnancy study. The DNA sequence follows: TGCGCCAGCAGCCTCCGGGACAGGGGGGACCATGGCTACACCTTC. The translation is CASSLRDRGDHGYTF. The CDR3 plus the reference TRBV5-1 and TRBJ1-2 genes for the other parts give the full variable domain: KAGVTQTPRYLIKTRGQQVTLSCSPISGHRSVSWYQQTPGQGLQFLFEYFSETQRNKGNFPGRFSGRQFSNSRSEMNVSTLELGDSALYLCASSLRDRGDHGYTFGSGTRLTVV.